In this sample, the clone carrying this TCR beta chain turned up a few times. Its antigen remains unknown. This record comes from a study of T cell repertoires in cytomegalovirus infection. Looking at the study overall: Public signatures in TCR beta pointed to CMV infection and matching HLA type. Findings of the study overall: Cumulative public TCR beta family frequency identified CMV carriers with the relevant HLA. There were HLA-C-restricted CMV-specific TCR beta clonotypes dominating the ex vivo response.

Germline values: CDR1 MDHEN, CDR2 SYDVKM. Trimming shortened V by 7 bases and J by 0 bases, and 16 bases separated the two germline ends. The CDR3 contains 15 residues. A single record per CDR3 protein comes from TCRdb applying MiXCR to the reads. Of some 100,000 distinct CDR3 sequences in the sample, 20% to 30% were seen once. V is TRBV28 and J is TRBJ2-7; tentatively, D is TRBD2 (6 bases). The TCR was taken from a human donor in good health (CMV status not recorded). Some clones in this sample may be carry-over from other donors' samples. The sample comprised CD8+ T cells from PBMCs. CDR3 region: CASTPGTYSSYEQYF. The DNA for the CDR3 is TGTGCCAGCACCCCCGGGACTTACAGCTCCTACGAGCAGTACTTC.